This entry concerns a single T cell receptor (beta chain). Original analysis: Estimation of nucleated cell counts relied on the amplification of reference gene primers. TCRdb's copy holds only in-frame clones and misses some; the assay was immunoSEQ multiplex PCR. That table is the source of V, J and clone size, and D and trimming were worked out from the DNA. The table records 250,000 to 350,000 clones, about 88% of them present only once. The data originate from a study of blood T cell repertoires in COVID-19. Whole-study context: Samples came from the United States, Italy and Spain, spanning acute and convalescent COVID-19. T cells, B-cell-depleted T cells, or PBMCs provided the cDNA or gDNA that served as material.

Trimming stripped 4 bases from V and 6 bases from J, with 13 bases between. Germline V gene data show CDR1 as MDHEN and CDR2 as SYDVKM. The CDR3 runs to 14 residues. The receptor was derived from a human donor with COVID-19, enrolled during active disease. The donor label of this sample is uncertain. Material for sequencing was peripheral blood. The chain recombines TRBV28 with TRBJ2-1; D not resolved. The CDR3 region is CASSSPAVVNEQFF. The CDR3, as DNA: TGTGCCAGCAGTTCGCCGGCGGTGGTCAATGAGCAGTTCTTC.